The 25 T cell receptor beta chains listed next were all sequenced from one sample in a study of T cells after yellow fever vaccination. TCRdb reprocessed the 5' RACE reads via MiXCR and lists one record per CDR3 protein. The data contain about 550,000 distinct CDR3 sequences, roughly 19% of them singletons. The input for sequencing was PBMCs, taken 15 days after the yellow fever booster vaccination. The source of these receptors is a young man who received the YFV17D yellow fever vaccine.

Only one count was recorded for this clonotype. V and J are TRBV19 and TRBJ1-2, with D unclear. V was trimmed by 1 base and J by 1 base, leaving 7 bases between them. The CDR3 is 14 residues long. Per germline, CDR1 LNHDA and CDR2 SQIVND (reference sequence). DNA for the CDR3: TGTGCCAGTAGTATAGTGTCGGGTAACTATGGCTACACCTTC. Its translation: CASSIVSGNYGYTF. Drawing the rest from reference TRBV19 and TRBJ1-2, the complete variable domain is DGGITQSPKYLFRKEGQNVTLSCEQNLNHDAMYWYRQDPGQGLRLIYYSQIVNDFQKGDIAEGYSVSREKKESFPLTVTSAQKNPTAFYLCASSIVSGNYGYTFGSGTRLTVV.

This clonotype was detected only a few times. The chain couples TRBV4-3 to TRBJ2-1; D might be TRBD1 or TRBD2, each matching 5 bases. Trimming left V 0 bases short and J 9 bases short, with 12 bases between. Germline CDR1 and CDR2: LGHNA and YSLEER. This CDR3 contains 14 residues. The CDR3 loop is CASSQDEGPAEQFF. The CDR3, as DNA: TGCGCCAGCAGCCAAGATGAGGGACCAGCTGAGCAGTTCTTC.

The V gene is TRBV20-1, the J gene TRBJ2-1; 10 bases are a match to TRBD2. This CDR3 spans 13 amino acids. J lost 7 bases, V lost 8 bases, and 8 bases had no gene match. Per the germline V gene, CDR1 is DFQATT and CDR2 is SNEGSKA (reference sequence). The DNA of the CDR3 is TGCAGTCCTCTCGTTAGCGGGAGGAATGAGCAGTTCTTC. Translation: CSPLVSGRNEQFF.

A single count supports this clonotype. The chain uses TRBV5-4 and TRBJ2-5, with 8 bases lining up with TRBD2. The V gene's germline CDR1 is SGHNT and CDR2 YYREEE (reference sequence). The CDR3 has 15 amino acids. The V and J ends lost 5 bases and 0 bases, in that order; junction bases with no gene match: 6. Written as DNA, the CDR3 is TGTGCCAGCAGTAAGGGACTAGAGTACCAAGAGACCCAGTACTTC. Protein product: CASSKGLEYQETQYF.

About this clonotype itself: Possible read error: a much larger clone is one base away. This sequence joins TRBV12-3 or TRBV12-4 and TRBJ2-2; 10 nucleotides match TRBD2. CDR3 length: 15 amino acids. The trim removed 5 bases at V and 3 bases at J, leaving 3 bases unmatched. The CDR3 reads CASSPSGSDTGELFF. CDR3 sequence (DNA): TGTGCCAGCAGTCCTAGCGGGAGCGACACCGGGGAGCTGTTTTTT.

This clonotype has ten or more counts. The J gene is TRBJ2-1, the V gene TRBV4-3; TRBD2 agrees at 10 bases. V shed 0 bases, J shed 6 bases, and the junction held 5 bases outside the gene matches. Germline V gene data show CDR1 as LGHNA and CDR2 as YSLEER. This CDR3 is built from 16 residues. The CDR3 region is CASSQDLAGVGNEQFF. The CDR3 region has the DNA TGCGCCAGCAGCCAAGACCTAGCGGGAGTTGGCAATGAGCAGTTCTTC.

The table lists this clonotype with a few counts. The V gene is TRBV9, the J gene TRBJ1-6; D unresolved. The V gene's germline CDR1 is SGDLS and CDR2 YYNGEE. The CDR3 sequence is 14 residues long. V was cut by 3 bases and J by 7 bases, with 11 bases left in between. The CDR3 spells CASSALESNSPLHF. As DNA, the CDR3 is TGTGCCAGCAGCGCCCTAGAAAGCAATTCACCCCTCCACTTT. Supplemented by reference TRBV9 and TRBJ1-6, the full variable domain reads DSGVTQTPKHLITATGQRVTLRCSPRSGDLSVYWYQQSLDQGLQFLIQYYNGEERAKGNILERFSAQQFPDLHSELNLSSLELGDSALYFCASSALESNSPLHFGNGTRLTVT.

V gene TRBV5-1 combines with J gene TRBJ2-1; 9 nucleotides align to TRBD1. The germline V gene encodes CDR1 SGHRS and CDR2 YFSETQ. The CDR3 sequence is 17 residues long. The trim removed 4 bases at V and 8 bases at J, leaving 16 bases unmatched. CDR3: CASSQYTGGASFDEQFF. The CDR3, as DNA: TGCGCCAGCAGCCAGTATACAGGGGGCGCATCATTCGATGAGCAGTTCTTC.

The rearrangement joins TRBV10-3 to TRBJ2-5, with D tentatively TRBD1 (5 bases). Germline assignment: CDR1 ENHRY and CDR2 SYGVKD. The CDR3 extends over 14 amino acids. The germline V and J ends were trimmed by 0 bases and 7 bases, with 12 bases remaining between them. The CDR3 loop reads CAISESIGAWTQYF. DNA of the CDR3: TGTGCCATCAGTGAGTCGATTGGGGCGTGGACCCAGTACTTC.

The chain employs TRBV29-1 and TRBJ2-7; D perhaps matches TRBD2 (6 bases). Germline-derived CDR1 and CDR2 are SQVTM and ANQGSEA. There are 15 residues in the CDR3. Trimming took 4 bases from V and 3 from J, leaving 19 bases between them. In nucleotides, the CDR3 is TGCAGCGTTGGGGACGGGGGTGGGTCGGGCTACGAGCAGTACTTC. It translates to CSVGDGGGSGYEQYF.

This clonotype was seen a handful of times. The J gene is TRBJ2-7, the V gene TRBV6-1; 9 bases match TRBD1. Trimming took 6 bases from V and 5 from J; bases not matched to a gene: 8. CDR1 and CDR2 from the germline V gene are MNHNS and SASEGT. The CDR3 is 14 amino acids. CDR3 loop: CASRGGQGRHEQYF. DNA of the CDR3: TGTGCCAGCAGAGGAGGACAGGGGCGCCACGAGCAGTACTTC.

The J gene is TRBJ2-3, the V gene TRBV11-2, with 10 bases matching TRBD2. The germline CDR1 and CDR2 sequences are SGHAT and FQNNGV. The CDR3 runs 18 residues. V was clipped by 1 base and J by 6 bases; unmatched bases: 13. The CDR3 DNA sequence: TGTGCCAGCAGCTTAGTCCACTTAGCGGGAGGCTTTGGGGATACGCAGTATTTT. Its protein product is CASSLVHLAGGFGDTQYF.

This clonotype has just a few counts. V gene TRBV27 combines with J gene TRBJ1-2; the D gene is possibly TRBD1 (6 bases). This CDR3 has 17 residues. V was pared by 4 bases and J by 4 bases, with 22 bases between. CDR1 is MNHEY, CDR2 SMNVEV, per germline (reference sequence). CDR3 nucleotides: TGTGCCAGCAGTTCCCGGAAAGGCGCAGGGGCGGTCTATGGCTACACCTTC. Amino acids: CASSSRKGAGAVYGYTF.

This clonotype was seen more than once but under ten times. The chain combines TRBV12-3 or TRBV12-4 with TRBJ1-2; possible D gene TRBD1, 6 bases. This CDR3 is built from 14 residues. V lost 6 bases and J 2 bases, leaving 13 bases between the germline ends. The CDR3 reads CASSLNRENYGYTF. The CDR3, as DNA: TGTGCCAGCAGCCTGAACAGGGAAAACTATGGCTACACCTTC.

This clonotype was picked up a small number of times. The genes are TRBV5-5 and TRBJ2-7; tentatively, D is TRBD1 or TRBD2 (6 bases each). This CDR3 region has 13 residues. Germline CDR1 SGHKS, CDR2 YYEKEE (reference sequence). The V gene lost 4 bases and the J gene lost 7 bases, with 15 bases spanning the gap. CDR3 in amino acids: CASSLSTGGEQYF. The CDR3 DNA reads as TGTGCCAGCAGCCTATCGACAGGAGGGGAGCAGTACTTC.

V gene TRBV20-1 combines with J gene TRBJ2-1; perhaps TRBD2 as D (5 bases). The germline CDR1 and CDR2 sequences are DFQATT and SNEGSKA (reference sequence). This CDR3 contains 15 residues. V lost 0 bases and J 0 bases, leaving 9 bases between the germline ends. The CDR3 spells CSAREEALSYNEQFF. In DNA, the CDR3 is TGCAGTGCTAGAGAGGAGGCGCTCTCCTACAATGAGCAGTTCTTC.

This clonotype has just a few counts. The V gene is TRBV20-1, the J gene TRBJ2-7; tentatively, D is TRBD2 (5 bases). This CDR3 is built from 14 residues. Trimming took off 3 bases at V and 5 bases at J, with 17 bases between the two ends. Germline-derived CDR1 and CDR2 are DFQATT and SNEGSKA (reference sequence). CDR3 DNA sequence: TGCAGTGCTAGCGTACCTCCGGGATTCCACGAGCAGTACTTC. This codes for CSASVPPGFHEQYF.

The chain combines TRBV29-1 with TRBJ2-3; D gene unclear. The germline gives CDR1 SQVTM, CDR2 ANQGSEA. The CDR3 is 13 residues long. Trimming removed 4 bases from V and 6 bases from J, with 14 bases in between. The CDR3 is CSVVPRAADTQYF. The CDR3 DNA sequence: TGCAGCGTTGTTCCTCGGGCCGCGGATACGCAGTATTTT.

CDR3 amino acids: CAGHEQYF. DNA of the CDR3: TGTGCCGGTCACGAGCAGTACTTC. The rearrangement joins TRBV19 to TRBJ2-7; no firm D call. In germline, CDR1 is LNHDA, CDR2 SQIVND (reference sequence). V was trimmed by 11 bases and J by 5 bases, leaving 4 bases between them. CDR3 length: 8 residues.

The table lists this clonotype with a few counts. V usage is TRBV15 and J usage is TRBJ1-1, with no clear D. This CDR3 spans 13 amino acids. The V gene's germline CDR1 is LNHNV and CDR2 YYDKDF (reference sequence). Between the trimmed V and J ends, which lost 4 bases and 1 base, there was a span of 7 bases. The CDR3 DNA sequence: TGTGCCACCAGCACCATTAAGAACACTGAAGCTTTCTTT. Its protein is CATSTIKNTEAFF.

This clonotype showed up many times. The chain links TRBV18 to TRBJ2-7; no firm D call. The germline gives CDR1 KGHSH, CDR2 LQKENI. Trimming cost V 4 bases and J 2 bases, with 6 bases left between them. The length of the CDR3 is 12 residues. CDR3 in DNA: TGTGCCAGCTCACACAGAACCTACGAGCAGTACTTC. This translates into CASSHRTYEQYF.

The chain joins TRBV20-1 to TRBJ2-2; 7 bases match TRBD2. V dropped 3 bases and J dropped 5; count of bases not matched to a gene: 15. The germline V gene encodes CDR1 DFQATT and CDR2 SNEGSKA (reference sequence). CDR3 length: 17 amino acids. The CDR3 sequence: CSASRFRAGVGTGELFF. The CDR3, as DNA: TGCAGTGCTAGCCGTTTTCGGGCGGGAGTAGGTACCGGGGAGCTGTTTTTT.

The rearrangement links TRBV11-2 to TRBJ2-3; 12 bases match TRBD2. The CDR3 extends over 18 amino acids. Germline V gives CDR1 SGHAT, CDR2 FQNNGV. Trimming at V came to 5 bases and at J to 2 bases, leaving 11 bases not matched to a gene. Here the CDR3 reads CASSPGLAGPITTDTQYF. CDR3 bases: TGTGCCAGCAGCCCGGGACTAGCGGGCCCAATAACCACAGATACGCAGTATTTT.

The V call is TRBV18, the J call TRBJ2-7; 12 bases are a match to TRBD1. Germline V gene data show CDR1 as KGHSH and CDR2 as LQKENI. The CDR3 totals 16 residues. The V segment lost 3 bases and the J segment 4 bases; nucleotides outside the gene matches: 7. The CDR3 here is CASSPQGTGGSYEQYF. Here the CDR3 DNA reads TGTGCCAGCTCACCTCAAGGGACAGGGGGCTCGTACGAGCAGTACTTC.

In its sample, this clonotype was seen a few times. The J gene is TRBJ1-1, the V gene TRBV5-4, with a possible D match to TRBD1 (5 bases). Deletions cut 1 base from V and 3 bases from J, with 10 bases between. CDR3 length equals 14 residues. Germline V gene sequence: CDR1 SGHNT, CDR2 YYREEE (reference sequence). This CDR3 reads CASSLPSGDTEAFF. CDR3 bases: TGTGCCAGCAGCTTGCCTTCGGGGGACACTGAAGCTTTCTTT. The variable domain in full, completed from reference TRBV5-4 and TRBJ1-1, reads ETGVTQSPTHLIKTRGQQVTLRCSSQSGHNTVSWYQQALGQGPQFIFQYYREEENGRGNFPPRFSGLQFPNYSSELNVNALELDDSALYLCASSLPSGDTEAFFGQGTRLTVV.